The 29 T cell receptor beta chains presented below share a single source sample, sequenced in a study of blood T cell repertoires in COVID-19 (dated by TCRdb to the early 2020s). The library was made by the immunoSEQ multiplex PCR assay. Sourced from immuneACCESS, this table was stored by TCRdb with only in-frame sequences that have V and J called. A share of the clones is absent; for the studies checked, an unresolved V gene accounts for under half, and the remainder has no known explanation. Present in this sample are around 130,000 clones, around 80% of which were seen just once. Less than 2% of the sample is held by the ten biggest clonotypes. Sequenced material: peripheral blood. These TCRs come from a man between 65 and 85 years old with acute or convalescent COVID-19.

This clone was recorded once. The rearrangement joins TRBV12-3 or TRBV12-4 to TRBJ1-1; D is unresolved. The CDR3 runs to 12 residues. V was clipped by 6 bases and J by 5 bases, with 10 bases between them. CDR3 DNA: TGTGCCAGCAGCCTCTCCGGGACTGAAGCTTTCTTT. Protein: CASSLSGTEAFF.

This rearrangement joins TRBV5-1 to TRBJ2-7; the D gene is possibly TRBD1 (5 bases). This CDR3 region has 12 residues. Germline loops: CDR1 SGHRS, CDR2 YFSETQ. Deletions cut 0 bases from V and 5 bases from J, with 6 bases between. Here the CDR3 reads CASSLAGNEQYF. The CDR3 coding sequence is TGCGCCAGCAGCTTGGCAGGGAACGAGCAGTACTTC.

The V call is TRBV7-6, the J call TRBJ2-3; D remains ambiguous. Deletions cut 3 bases from V and 0 bases from J, with 10 bases between. Germline V lookup: CDR1 SGHVS, CDR2 FNYEAQ. The CDR3 loop spans 15 amino acids. As DNA, the CDR3 is TGTGCCAGCAGCTTGGGCGTCCACAGCACAGATACGCAGTATTTT. It yields the protein CASSLGVHSTDTQYF. Filled out from reference TRBV7-6 and TRBJ2-3, the complete variable domain reads GAGVSQSPRYKVTKRGQDVALRCDPISGHVSLYWYRQALGQGPEFLTYFNYEAQQDKSGLPNDRFSAERPEGSISTLTIQRTEQRDSAMYRCASSLGVHSTDTQYFGPGTRLTVL.

This clone appeared many times. The gene calls are TRBV10-3 and TRBJ2-6; a weak D match, TRBD1 (5 bases). With 6 bases removed from V and 0 bases from J, the gap between germline ends came to 9 bases. This CDR3 has 15 amino acids. Germline lookup yields CDR1 ENHRY and CDR2 SYGVKD. CDR3 sequence (DNA): TGTGCCATCAGCGACGACAGCTCTGGGGCCAACGTCCTGACTTTC. It yields the protein CAISDDSSGANVLTF.

This clone was counted a single time. The chain couples TRBV19 to TRBJ1-5; TRBD1 aligns across 8 bases. J lost 4 bases, V lost 6 bases, and 5 bases had no gene match. Germline V gene data show CDR1 as LNHDA and CDR2 as SQIVND (reference sequence). CDR3 size: 14 residues. The CDR3 here is CASSYRTGNQPQHF. The CDR3 region has the DNA TGTGCCAGTAGCTACCGGACAGGGAATCAGCCCCAGCATTTT.

The chain joins TRBV10-3 to TRBJ1-2; D is ambiguous. V lost 4 bases, J lost 2 bases, and 8 bases lay in between. The CDR3 loop spans 13 amino acids. Germline V lookup: CDR1 ENHRY, CDR2 SYGVKD. The CDR3 DNA sequence: TGTGCCATCAGTGGTGCGGAAAACTATGGCTACACCTTC. This encodes CAISGAENYGYTF.

The chain recombines TRBV3-1 (or the pseudogene TRBV3-2) with TRBJ1-2; D is possibly TRBD1 (5 bases). In germline, CDR1 is LGHDT, CDR2 YNNKEL (reference sequence). This CDR3 is 14 amino acids long. Between the trimmed V and J ends, which lost 1 base and 8 bases, there was a span of 14 bases. This CDR3 is CASSQVEGARGYTF. CDR3 DNA sequence: TGTGCCAGCAGCCAAGTCGAAGGGGCTCGGGGCTACACCTTC.

The chain carries TRBV19 and TRBJ2-1; weak D call: TRBD1 (6 bases). This CDR3 contains 14 residues. From germline, CDR1 is LNHDA and CDR2 SQIVND (reference sequence). V lost 3 bases to trimming and J lost 5 bases, with 11 bases between them. Here the CDR3 DNA reads TGTGCCAGTAGTATGTGGACAGCTGACAATGAGCAGTTCTTC. This sequence encodes CASSMWTADNEQFF.

This clone came up once. V usage is TRBV6-1 and J usage is TRBJ2-7; TRBD1 is a possible D gene (6 bases). Trimming removed 2 bases at V and 5 bases at J, with 16 bases between. The CDR3 contains 15 residues. Germline values: CDR1 MNHNS, CDR2 SASEGT. CDR3 in DNA: TGTGCCAGCAGTGAAAAGACAGGCAGGGGCCACGAGCAGTACTTC. Encoded protein: CASSEKTGRGHEQYF.

The V gene is TRBV6-5, the J gene TRBJ2-2; perhaps TRBD2 as D (6 bases). CDR1 and CDR2 (germline): MNHEY, SVGAGI. The V and J ends lost 6 bases and 6 bases respectively, with 11 bases between them. The CDR3 loop spans 13 amino acids. The CDR3 loop is CASSSGSAGELFF. CDR3 DNA sequence: TGTGCCAGCAGCAGCGGGTCCGCCGGGGAGCTGTTTTTT.

The chain combines TRBV6-2 or TRBV6-3 with TRBJ1-2; unclear D gene. Trimming cost V 2 bases and J 2 bases, with 6 bases left between them. Germline V CDR1 and CDR2: MNHEY, SVGEGT. This CDR3 contains 13 residues. The CDR3 spells CASSYIGNYGYTF. CDR3 bases: TGTGCCAGCAGTTACATCGGGAACTATGGCTACACCTTC.

V and J are TRBV6-5 and TRBJ1-1; D call uncertain. Per the germline V gene, CDR1 is MNHEY and CDR2 is SVGAGI. V shed 2 bases and J shed 5 bases, with 12 bases lying between them. The CDR3 spans 14 residues. This CDR3 is CASSYDNFRTEAFF. CDR3 coding DNA: TGTGCCAGCAGTTACGATAACTTCCGAACTGAAGCTTTCTTT.

The chain links TRBV19 to TRBJ2-5; D is perhaps TRBD2 (6 bases). Per germline, CDR1 LNHDA and CDR2 SQIVND (reference sequence). With 5 bases removed from V and 4 bases from J, the gap between germline ends came to 11 bases. The CDR3 covers 13 residues. DNA of the CDR3: TGTGCCAGTAGTTTCCGACTAGGAGAGACCCAGTACTTC. Translation gives CASSFRLGETQYF.

This clone was observed once. The rearrangement uses TRBV4-1 and TRBJ2-7, with 7 bases identical to TRBD1. CDR1 is MGHRA, CDR2 YSYEKL, per germline. J lost 7 bases, V lost 0 bases, and 9 bases had no gene match. This CDR3 spans 15 amino acids. Here the CDR3 DNA reads TGCGCCAGCAGCCAAGACTCCACAGGGGTGAGGGAGCAGTACTTC. It translates to CASSQDSTGVREQYF.

The chain couples TRBV27 to TRBJ2-1; weak D call: TRBD2 (5 bases). The CDR3 loop spans 15 amino acids. Germline V gene lookup returns CDR1 MNHEY and CDR2 SMNVEV (reference sequence). With 6 bases removed from V and 0 bases from J, the gap between germline ends came to 12 bases. CDR3 nucleotides: TGTGCCAGCAGAGAATCGGGATCCTCCTACAATGAGCAGTTCTTC. This translates into CASRESGSSYNEQFF.

This clone appeared a single time. The chain employs TRBV27 and TRBJ1-1; 7 nucleotides agree with TRBD1. The CDR3 spans 13 residues. Germline assignment: CDR1 MNHEY and CDR2 SMNVEV (reference sequence). V gave up 8 bases and J gave up 2 bases; unmatched junction bases: 5. The CDR3 is CASSRQGNTEAFF. The DNA of the CDR3 is TGTGCCAGCTCGAGACAGGGCAACACTGAAGCTTTCTTT.

CDR3 amino acids: CASSQISQGPYNEQFF. The CDR3 DNA reads TGTGCCAGCAGCCAGATTTCGCAGGGGCCCTACAATGAGCAGTTCTTC. The chain uses TRBV3-1 (or the pseudogene TRBV3-2) and TRBJ2-1; tentatively, D is TRBD1 (6 bases). V shed 3 bases and J shed 2 bases, with 14 bases lying between them. Germline V gives CDR1 LGHDT, CDR2 YNNKEL (reference sequence). CDR3 length: 16 amino acids.

The V call is TRBV6-4, the J call TRBJ2-1; TRBD1 matches 7 bases. The germline CDR1 and CDR2 sequences are MRHNA and SNTAGT. V was pared by 4 bases and J by 8 bases, with 5 bases of the junction left unmatched. The CDR3 has 13 amino acids. CDR3 loop: CASSGTGDHEQFF. Written as DNA, the CDR3 is TGTGCCAGCAGTGGGACAGGCGACCATGAGCAGTTCTTC.

This rearrangement joins TRBV12-3 or TRBV12-4 to TRBJ1-6, with no clear D. Trimming cost V 5 bases and J 5 bases, with 7 bases left between them. The CDR3 covers 13 residues. CDR3 DNA sequence: TGTGCCAGCAGTGACACCCATAATTCACCCCTCCACTTT. It codes for CASSDTHNSPLHF.

This clone was seen at least ten times. As DNA, the CDR3 is TGCGCCAGCAGCACTCGCGCAGGGGGCACTCCCGGCGAGCAGTACTTC. Translating gives CASSTRAGGTPGEQYF. V and J are TRBV5-1 and TRBJ2-7; 8 bases match TRBD1. CDR1 is SGHRS and CDR2 is YFSETQ in the germline V gene. Trimming cost V 4 bases and J 6 bases; bases outside gene matches: 15. The CDR3 extends over 16 amino acids.

The V gene is TRBV5-1, the J gene TRBJ1-6; 9 bases fit TRBD1. CDR1 and CDR2 (germline): SGHRS, YFSETQ. V was clipped by 3 bases and J by 0 bases; unmatched bases: 7. The CDR3 runs 18 residues. CDR3 nucleotides: TGCGCCAGCAGCTCCCCGACAGGGGGAAGCTCCTATAATTCACCCCTCCACTTT. It specifies CASSSPTGGSSYNSPLHF.

The chain links TRBV4-1 to TRBJ2-5, with 8 bases aligning to TRBD2. Germline V CDR1 and CDR2: MGHRA, YSYEKL. The V segment lost 3 bases and the J segment 4 bases; nucleotides outside the gene matches: 4. The CDR3 is 14 residues long. As DNA, the CDR3 is TGCGCCAGCAGCCAGGGACTAGTAGGAGAGACCCAGTACTTC. This encodes CASSQGLVGETQYF.

V usage is TRBV7-2 and J usage is TRBJ2-7, with TRBD1 matching over 11 bases. Per germline, CDR1 SGHTA and CDR2 FQGNSA. This CDR3 region has 15 residues. The J segment lost 5 bases and the V segment lost 5 bases, leaving 8 bases of the junction unmatched. CDR3 bases: TGTGCCAGCAGCCTGGACAGGGGGCGCGTCGACGAGCAGTACTTC. This codes for CASSLDRGRVDEQYF. Complete variable domain (other parts from reference TRBV7-2 and TRBJ2-7): GAGVSQSPSNKVTEKGKDVELRCDPISGHTALYWYRQSLGQGLEFLIYFQGNSAPDKSGLPSDRFSAERTGGSVSTLTIQRTQQEDSAVYLCASSLDRGRVDEQYFGPGTRLTVT.

The chain carries TRBV2 and TRBJ1-4, with 9 bases identical to TRBD1. The CDR3 runs 13 residues. V was clipped by 6 bases and J by 7 bases; unmatched bases: 3. CDR1 and CDR2 (germline): SNHLY, FYNNEI. The CDR3 region is CASSRDRVEKLFF. As DNA, the CDR3 is TGTGCCAGCAGCCGGGACAGGGTTGAAAAACTGTTTTTT.

The rearrangement links TRBV5-1 to TRBJ2-5; D perhaps matches TRBD1 (5 bases). CDR3 length: 14 amino acids. Germline loops: CDR1 SGHRS, CDR2 YFSETQ. V dropped 4 bases and J dropped 1 base, with 11 bases sitting between them. CDR3: CASSPRVTQETQYF. The CDR3 nucleotides are TGCGCCAGCAGCCCCAGGGTAACCCAAGAGACCCAGTACTTC.

The V call is TRBV3-1 (or the pseudogene TRBV3-2), the J call TRBJ2-7, with 8 bases fitting TRBD2. Per germline, CDR1 LGHDT and CDR2 YNNKEL (reference sequence). The CDR3 runs 17 residues. With V trimmed by 0 bases and J by 5 bases, 12 bases remained unmatched. CDR3 residues: CASSQEGQRGGLDEQYF. The DNA for the CDR3 is TGTGCCAGCAGCCAAGAAGGACAACGGGGGGGTCTGGACGAGCAGTACTTC.

The rearrangement links TRBV4-1 to TRBJ1-1, with 8 nucleotides matching TRBD1. The V segment lost 3 bases and the J segment 1 base; nucleotides outside the gene matches: 4. The V gene's germline CDR1 is MGHRA and CDR2 YSYEKL. This CDR3 is 15 amino acids long. The CDR3 protein is CASSHTGTGNTEAFF. The CDR3 bases are TGCGCCAGCAGCCACACCGGGACAGGGAACACTGAAGCTTTCTTT.

J is TRBJ2-5 and V is TRBV19; D is possibly TRBD2 (5 bases). In germline, CDR1 is LNHDA, CDR2 SQIVND (reference sequence). The CDR3 extends over 13 amino acids. V lost 3 bases and J 4 bases, leaving 9 bases between the germline ends. CDR3 sequence: CASSMRRRETQYF. CDR3 nucleotides: TGTGCCAGTAGTATGAGGAGGCGAGAGACCCAGTACTTC.

V gene TRBV11-2 combines with J gene TRBJ2-1, with 8 bases fitting TRBD2. CDR3 length: 16 amino acids. Looked up from germline, CDR1 is SGHAT and CDR2 is FQNNGV. Trimming took 3 bases from V and 8 from J; bases not matched to a gene: 12. The CDR3 reads CASSLTEKAGVYEQFF. In nucleotides, the CDR3 is TGTGCCAGCAGCTTGACGGAAAAAGCGGGGGTCTATGAGCAGTTCTTC.